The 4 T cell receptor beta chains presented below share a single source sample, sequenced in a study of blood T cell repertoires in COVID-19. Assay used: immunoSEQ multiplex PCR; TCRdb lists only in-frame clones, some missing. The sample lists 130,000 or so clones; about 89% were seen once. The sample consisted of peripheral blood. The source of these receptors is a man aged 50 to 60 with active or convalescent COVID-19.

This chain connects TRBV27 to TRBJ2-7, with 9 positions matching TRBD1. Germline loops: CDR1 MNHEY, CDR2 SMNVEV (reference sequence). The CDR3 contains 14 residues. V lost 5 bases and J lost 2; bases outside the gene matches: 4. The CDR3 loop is CASSPRTGAYEQYF. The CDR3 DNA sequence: TGTGCCAGCAGTCCAAGGACAGGGGCCTACGAGCAGTACTTC.

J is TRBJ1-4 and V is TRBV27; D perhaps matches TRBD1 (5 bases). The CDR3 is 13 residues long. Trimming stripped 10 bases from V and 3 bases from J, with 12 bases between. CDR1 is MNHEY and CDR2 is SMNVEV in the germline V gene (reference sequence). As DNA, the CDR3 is TGTGCCACTCAGGGCAGAGCTAATGAAAAACTGTTTTTT. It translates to CATQGRANEKLFF.

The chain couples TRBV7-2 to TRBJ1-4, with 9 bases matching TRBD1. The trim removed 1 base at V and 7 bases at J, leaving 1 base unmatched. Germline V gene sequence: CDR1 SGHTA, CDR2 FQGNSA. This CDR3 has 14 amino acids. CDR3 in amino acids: CASSLGTGVEKLFF. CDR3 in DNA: TGTGCCAGCAGCTTAGGGACAGGGGTTGAAAAACTGTTTTTT.

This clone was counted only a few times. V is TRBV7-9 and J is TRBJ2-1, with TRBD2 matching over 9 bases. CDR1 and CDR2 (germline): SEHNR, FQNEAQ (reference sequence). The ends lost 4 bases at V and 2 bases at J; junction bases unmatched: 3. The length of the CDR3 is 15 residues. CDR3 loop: CASSSGLATYNEQFF. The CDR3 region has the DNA TGTGCCAGCAGCTCAGGACTAGCGACCTACAATGAGCAGTTCTTC.